Shown below are 19 T cell receptor beta chains from a single sample sequenced in a study of T cells in Graves' hyperthyroidism and ophthalmopathy. RNA transcripts provided the source from which TCR beta CDR3 regions were amplified. First-round RT-PCR targeting the TCR CDR3 was performed with the HTBI primer set. TCRdb itself ran the multiplex PCR reads through MiXCR, one entry per CDR3 protein. The repertoire holds some 550,000 distinct CDR3 sequences, with roughly a sixth as singletons. The specimen sequenced was blood. The receptors shown here come from a woman aged 40-49 years with Graves' ophthalmopathy.

The chain joins TRBV15 to TRBJ1-1; D gene uncertain. The germline V and J ends were trimmed by 0 bases and 0 bases, with 8 bases remaining between them. Germline values: CDR1 LNHNV, CDR2 YYDKDF (reference sequence). The CDR3 runs 15 residues. DNA of the CDR3: TGTGCCACCAGCAGAGATAAAGGATTGAACACTGAAGCTTTCTTT. Encoded protein: CATSRDKGLNTEAFF.

There are a few counts of this clonotype. The chain combines TRBV6-1 with TRBJ2-5; 7 nucleotides line up with TRBD2. Germline trimming cut 6 bases from V and 2 bases from J; bases unmatched to any gene: 3. CDR1 is MNHNS, CDR2 SASEGT, per germline. The CDR3 is made up of 13 amino acids. The CDR3: CASRRTRQETQYF. CDR3 sequence (DNA): TGTGCCAGCAGGAGGACTAGGCAAGAGACCCAGTACTTC.

This clonotype was seen many times. The chain joins TRBV20-1 to TRBJ2-7; D might be TRBD2 (5 bases). From germline, CDR1 is DFQATT and CDR2 SNEGSKA (reference sequence). The CDR3 covers 15 residues. V lost 3 bases to trimming and J lost 1 base, with 16 bases between them. CDR3 sequence (DNA): TGCAGTGCTAGCGCCAGTTTGAGGGATTCCTACGAGCAGTACTTC. Translated: CSASASLRDSYEQYF.

This clonotype was seen repeatedly, ten times or more. This chain links TRBV2 with TRBJ2-7; D is unclear. The germline V gene has CDR1 SNHLY and CDR2 FYNNEI. Trimming removed 0 bases from V and 3 bases from J, with 6 bases in between. The CDR3 contains 13 residues. Written as DNA, the CDR3 is TGTGCCAGCAGTGAAGCGGTGGACTACGAGCAGTACTTC. This sequence encodes CASSEAVDYEQYF.

The chain has TRBV20-1 and TRBJ2-3, with 7 nucleotides matching TRBD1. The J segment lost 2 bases and the V segment lost 5 bases, leaving 7 bases of the junction unmatched. In germline, CDR1 is DFQATT, CDR2 SNEGSKA (reference sequence). The CDR3 contains 14 residues. Written as DNA, the CDR3 is TGCAGTGCTCTGGGACAGCCCAACACAGATACGCAGTATTTT. Encoded protein: CSALGQPNTDTQYF.

This chain joins TRBV30 and TRBJ2-7, with TRBD2 as a possible D gene (5 bases). The ends were cut back, 0 bases at V and 3 bases at J, with 12 bases in the middle. The CDR3 runs to 14 residues. Germline V gene sequence: CDR1 GTSNPN, CDR2 SVGIG (reference sequence). The CDR3 reads CAWSVLRRGYEQYF. CDR3 in DNA: TGTGCCTGGAGTGTCCTGAGACGGGGCTACGAGCAGTACTTC.

In its sample, this clonotype was seen many times. V and J are TRBV2 and TRBJ2-2; a possible D gene is TRBD2 (5 bases). Germline assignment: CDR1 SNHLY and CDR2 FYNNEI. V lost 9 bases to trimming and J lost 1 base, with 18 bases between them. This CDR3 region has 16 residues. The DNA of the CDR3 is TGTGCCAGTGGAAGGGAGCGGTCCCTGAACACCGGGGAGCTGTTTTTT. Protein: CASGRERSLNTGELFF.

This clonotype has only a few counts. The chain has TRBV7-2 and TRBJ1-4; D perhaps matches TRBD1 (5 bases). Looked up from germline, CDR1 is SGHTA and CDR2 is FQGNSA. The CDR3 covers 19 residues. V dropped 5 bases and J dropped 0 bases, with 22 bases sitting between them. CDR3 in amino acids: CASSPRDRLIAATNEKLFF. The DNA of the CDR3 is TGTGCCAGCAGCCCCCGGGACCGACTAATTGCAGCAACTAATGAAAAACTGTTTTTT.

The sample holds many counts of this clonotype. CDR3 DNA sequence: TGTGCCAGCAGCTCAGGACAGGGGGGGAAGCCCCAGCATTTT. It translates to CASSSGQGGKPQHF. J is TRBJ1-5 and V is TRBV28; 10 bases fit TRBD1. Per germline, CDR1 MDHEN and CDR2 SYDVKM. The CDR3 consists of 14 residues. V dropped 6 bases and J dropped 8; count of bases not matched to a gene: 7.

J is TRBJ2-5 and V is TRBV15; 10 bases are a match to TRBD1. V lost 9 bases, J lost 5 bases, and 9 bases stayed unmatched. The germline V gene has CDR1 LNHNV and CDR2 YYDKDF (reference sequence). The CDR3 covers 14 residues. CDR3 amino acids: CATRQGAARETQYF. The CDR3 DNA reads as TGTGCCACTAGACAGGGGGCTGCGCGCGAGACCCAGTACTTC.

This clonotype was counted at least ten times. V gene TRBV5-1 combines with J gene TRBJ1-1; 8 bases align to TRBD1. V lost 3 bases to trimming and J lost 0 bases; unmatched junction nucleotides: 4. The CDR3 loop spans 15 amino acids. Per germline, CDR1 SGHRS and CDR2 YFSETQ. CDR3 in DNA: TGCGCCAGCAGCTGGTCGACAGGGGTGAACACTGAAGCTTTCTTT. It translates to CASSWSTGVNTEAFF.

This clonotype appeared a few times. The V gene is TRBV29-1, the J gene TRBJ1-2; TRBD1 aligns across 8 bases. Per the germline V gene, CDR1 is SQVTM and CDR2 is ANQGSEA. After removal of 4 bases from V and 3 bases from J, the junction contained 4 bases not matched to a gene. CDR3 length: 13 amino acids. CDR3 in amino acids: CSVGQGSDYGYTF. CDR3 in DNA: TGCAGCGTTGGACAGGGGAGTGACTATGGCTACACCTTC.

This clonotype was recorded at least ten times. The rearrangement uses TRBV2 and TRBJ2-7; D might be TRBD1 or TRBD2, each matching 6 bases. Per the germline V gene, CDR1 is SNHLY and CDR2 is FYNNEI. CDR3 length: 12 amino acids. The V and J ends lost 5 bases and 12 bases respectively, with 17 bases between them. In nucleotides, the CDR3 is TGTGCCAGCAGTTCGAGGGAAGGGGGGCGGTACTTC. Translated, it gives CASSSREGGRYF. The full variable domain, with the rest looked up from reference TRBV2 and TRBJ2-7, is EPEVTQTPSHQVTQMGQEVILRCVPISNHLYFYWYRQILGQKVEFLVSFYNNEISEKSEIFDDQFSVERPDGSNFTLKIRSTKLEDSAMYFCASSSREGGRYFGPGTRLTVT.

This clonotype was observed a handful of times. The V gene is TRBV5-1, the J gene TRBJ2-2; 10 bases line up with TRBD2. Trimming at V came to 6 bases and at J to 4 bases, leaving 9 bases not matched to a gene. Germline CDR1 reads SGHRS; CDR2 reads YFSETQ. This CDR3 has 16 amino acids. CDR3: CASTTLAGGPTGELFF. The CDR3 DNA reads as TGCGCCAGCACCACTTTAGCGGGAGGCCCCACCGGGGAGCTGTTTTTT.

This clonotype occurred many times. The rearrangement uses TRBV7-9 and TRBJ2-1; 11 bases line up with TRBD2. The germline V gene has CDR1 SEHNR and CDR2 FQNEAQ (reference sequence). This CDR3 spans 15 amino acids. V lost 5 bases to trimming and J lost 3 bases; unmatched junction nucleotides: 3. In DNA, the CDR3 is TGTGCCAGCAGCACTAGCGGGAGAAACTACAATGAGCAGTTCTTC. It yields the protein CASSTSGRNYNEQFF.

This rearrangement joins TRBV20-1 to TRBJ2-7; TRBD1 might be the D (6 bases). Germline assignment: CDR1 DFQATT and CDR2 SNEGSKA (reference sequence). Trimming took off 6 bases at V and 3 bases at J, with 12 bases between the two ends. The CDR3 consists of 12 residues. CDR3 sequence: CSASLDSYEQYF. In DNA form, the CDR3 reads TGCAGTGCCTCCCTGGACAGCTACGAGCAGTACTTC.

This clonotype was seen many times. V usage is TRBV5-1 and J usage is TRBJ2-3, with D hard to call. Germline loops: CDR1 SGHRS, CDR2 YFSETQ. The CDR3 spans 14 residues. Trimming stripped 5 bases from V and 0 bases from J, with 10 bases between. The CDR3: CASRPSSSTDTQYF. Written as DNA, the CDR3 is TGCGCCAGCAGACCATCCTCTAGCACAGATACGCAGTATTTT. The whole variable domain, filled in from reference TRBV5-1 and TRBJ2-3, reads KAGVTQTPRYLIKTRGQQVTLSCSPISGHRSVSWYQQTPGQGLQFLFEYFSETQRNKGNFPGRFSGRQFSNSRSEMNVSTLELGDSALYLCASRPSSSTDTQYFGPGTRLTVL.

This clonotype was found a few times. This sequence joins TRBV5-1 and TRBJ1-3; 7 positions match TRBD1. The CDR3 has 15 residues. V lost 4 bases to trimming and J lost 0 bases; unmatched junction nucleotides: 4. Germline CDR1 reads SGHRS; CDR2 reads YFSETQ. The CDR3 loop is CASSEGQSSGNTIYF. DNA for the CDR3: TGCGCCAGCAGCGAGGGACAGAGCTCTGGAAACACCATATATTTT.

V usage is TRBV10-3 and J usage is TRBJ2-7, with 10 nucleotides matching TRBD2. With V trimmed by 4 bases and J by 7 bases, 13 bases remained unmatched. The CDR3 has 16 residues. Germline V gene sequence: CDR1 ENHRY, CDR2 SYGVKD. The CDR3 bases are TGTGCCATCAGTGGAACTACTAGCGGGATAGGTGGTGAGCAGTACTTC. Translation gives CAISGTTSGIGGEQYF.